This T cell receptor (beta chain) was sequenced in a study of Graves' ophthalmopathy and Graves' hyperthyroidism. Study-wide points: Ophthalmopathy progression was predicted by the model at less than 71% sensitivity and about 72% specificity. Blood also harbored most expanded thyroid clonotypes above 0.001 frequency. Discriminating ophthalmopathy from stable hyperthyroidism, a 13-signature model attained a sensitivity of about 88% and a specificity of 81.08%.

Germline loops: CDR1 MDHEN, CDR2 SYDVKM. The V gene end was trimmed by 7 bases and the J gene end by 5 bases; junction bases not matched to a gene: 10. The CDR3 has 14 residues. The TCR beta CDR3 regions underwent amplification from RNA transcripts. A first-round RT-PCR used HTBI primers, followed by a second-round multiplex PCR. TCRdb itself ran the multiplex PCR reads through MiXCR, one entry per CDR3 protein. This sample has about 210,000 distinct CDR3 sequences, with roughly 29% found just once. On this clonotype itself: Its antigen remains unknown.

Clinical symptoms, serum thyroxine, TRAb, thyroid ultrasound and orbital computed tomography determined diagnosis. The clonotype comes from a man aged 45-65 years with Graves' ophthalmopathy. The specimen was peripheral blood. The chain uses TRBV28 and TRBJ1-1; 7 positions agree with TRBD1. The CDR3 is CASTADRARTEAFF. As DNA, the CDR3 is TGTGCCAGCACCGCCGACAGGGCCAGAACTGAAGCTTTCTTT. Drawing the rest from reference TRBV28 and TRBJ1-1, the complete variable domain is DVKVTQSSRYLVKRTGEKVFLECVQDMDHENMFWYRQDPGLGLRLIYFSYDVKMKEKGDIPEGYSVSREKKERFSLILESASTNQTSMYLCASTADRARTEAFFGQGTRLTVV.